The source of this T cell receptor (beta chain) is a study of T cell responses to AZD1222 COVID-19 vaccine. Generated by immunoSEQ multiplex PCR, the TCRdb table keeps only in-frame clones and is missing some. The sample lists some 96,000 clones; roughly 90% were seen once. Germline-derived CDR1 and CDR2 are KGHSH and LQKENI. CDR3 length equals 15 residues. Between the trimmed V and J ends, which lost 2 bases and 5 bases, there was a span of 15 bases. The chain carries TRBV18 and TRBJ2-5; D is perhaps TRBD2 (6 bases). This TCR came from an adult in good health. Specimen: peripheral blood, collected on day 0 of AZD1222 vaccination. CDR3 region: CASSPGPSGRETQYF. In nucleotides, the CDR3 is TGTGCCAGCTCACCAGGGCCAAGCGGGCGGGAGACCCAGTACTTC.